The 26 T cell receptor beta chains presented below share a single source sample, sequenced in a study of cytomegalovirus exposure and HLA in healthy donors. The method was immunoSEQ multiplex PCR; TCRdb's version includes in-frame clones alone and lacks a portion of them. The sample records 130,000 or so clones, 70% to 90% being singletons. Sequencing input: PBMCs. Receptors originate from a woman aged 30 to 39 in good health and CMV-seropositive.

The rearrangement joins TRBV5-1 to TRBJ1-3, with D tentatively TRBD1 (6 bases). CDR1 is SGHRS, CDR2 YFSETQ, per germline. With 0 bases removed from V and 2 bases from J, the gap between germline ends came to 12 bases. The CDR3 is 16 amino acids. The CDR3 spells CASSLATTGTGNTIYF. DNA of the CDR3: TGCGCCAGCAGCTTGGCGACCACAGGGACTGGAAACACCATATATTTT.

The chain carries TRBV28 and TRBJ2-7; tentatively, D is TRBD1 (6 bases). Trimming pared 5 bases from V and 1 base from J, leaving 12 bases between. This CDR3 spans 14 amino acids. Germline CDR1 is MDHEN and CDR2 is SYDVKM. CDR3 loop: CASSPRTDSYEQYF. The DNA for the CDR3 is TGTGCCAGCAGTCCGCGGACAGATTCCTACGAGCAGTACTTC. The full variable domain, completed using reference TRBV28 and TRBJ2-7, is DVKVTQSSRYLVKRTGEKVFLECVQDMDHENMFWYRQDPGLGLRLIYFSYDVKMKEKGDIPEGYSVSREKKERFSLILESASTNQTSMYLCASSPRTDSYEQYFGPGTRLTVT.

The chain employs TRBV28 and TRBJ2-3; tentative D call: TRBD2 (6 bases). This CDR3 has 14 amino acids. Trimming removed 5 bases at V and 3 bases at J, with 12 bases between. Germline CDR1 reads MDHEN; CDR2 reads SYDVKM. In DNA, the CDR3 is TGTGCCAGCAGTGCCCCGGGGGTAACAGATACGCAGTATTTT. Protein product: CASSAPGVTDTQYF.

The rearrangement joins TRBV13 to TRBJ2-3, with TRBD1 identical over 10 bases. Trimming cost V 6 bases and J 0 bases; bases outside gene matches: 6. The germline V gene has CDR1 PRHDT and CDR2 FYEKMQ (reference sequence). The CDR3 extends over 16 amino acids. The CDR3, as DNA: TGTGCCAGCAGGTCGACAGGGGGCACTAGCACAGATACGCAGTATTTT. The encoded protein is CASRSTGGTSTDTQYF.

The J gene is TRBJ2-1, the V gene TRBV25-1; the match to TRBD2 covers 8 bases. The V segment lost 5 bases and the J segment 8 bases; nucleotides outside the gene matches: 8. Looked up from germline, CDR1 is MGHDK and CDR2 is SYGVNS. This CDR3 is 14 amino acids long. The CDR3 here is CASSLYGLAYEQFF. DNA of the CDR3: TGTGCCAGCAGTTTATACGGACTAGCCTATGAGCAGTTCTTC.

V is TRBV6-5 and J is TRBJ2-3; D is possibly TRBD2 (6 bases). The CDR3 extends over 14 amino acids. Germline V gene sequence: CDR1 MNHEY, CDR2 SVGAGI. V gave up 5 bases and J gave up 4 bases, with 13 bases separating them. The CDR3 coding sequence is TGTGCCAGCAGTCCGACTAGGGGATCAGATACGCAGTATTTT. Translating it yields CASSPTRGSDTQYF.

The chain recombines TRBV5-1 with TRBJ2-5; 8 bases line up with TRBD1. Germline values: CDR1 SGHRS, CDR2 YFSETQ. The CDR3 extends over 15 amino acids. V lost 4 bases to trimming and J lost 2 bases; unmatched junction nucleotides: 7. The CDR3 here is CASSRSGQGQETQYF. CDR3 coding DNA: TGCGCCAGCAGCCGATCTGGACAGGGACAAGAGACCCAGTACTTC.

This chain uses TRBV18 with TRBJ1-1; D not resolved. Trimming removed 5 bases at V and 5 bases at J, with 15 bases between. Germline V gene data show CDR1 as KGHSH and CDR2 as LQKENI. The CDR3 has 14 amino acids. Here the CDR3 DNA reads TGTGCCAGCTCATCATCTCCAAGCAATACTGAAGCTTTCTTT. It translates to CASSSSPSNTEAFF.

This clone came up once. V and J are TRBV28 and TRBJ1-1, with D possibly TRBD1 on 5 matching bases. Germline CDR1 reads MDHEN; CDR2 reads SYDVKM. The V end was cut by 5 bases, the J end by 6 bases, with 13 bases between. This CDR3 has 13 amino acids. Here the CDR3 reads CASSTGTSPEAFF. CDR3 DNA: TGTGCCAGCAGTACTGGGACTTCCCCTGAAGCTTTCTTT.

The rearrangement links TRBV2 to TRBJ2-7; possible D gene TRBD1, 6 bases. Germline CDR1 reads SNHLY; CDR2 reads FYNNEI. The V end was cut by 6 bases, the J end by 3 bases, with 18 bases between. The CDR3 is 15 residues long. CDR3 amino acids: CASRLGAGGFYEQYF. CDR3 nucleotide sequence: TGTGCCAGCAGGTTGGGGGCCGGAGGTTTCTACGAGCAGTACTTC.

This chain uses TRBV13 with TRBJ2-3; 16 bases match TRBD2. The germline V gene has CDR1 PRHDT and CDR2 FYEKMQ (reference sequence). CDR3 length equals 20 residues. The V and J ends lost 5 bases and 2 bases, in that order; junction bases with no gene match: 13. The CDR3 DNA sequence: TGTGCCAGCAGCGGCCCCGGGACTAGCGGGAGGGCCCGACCCACAGATACGCAGTATTTT. Translating it yields CASSGPGTSGRARPTDTQYF.

This rearrangement joins TRBV5-4 to TRBJ2-7, with D perhaps matching TRBD2 (5 bases). Trimming stripped 2 bases from V and 2 bases from J, with 8 bases between. CDR1 and CDR2 from the germline V gene are SGHNT and YYREEE (reference sequence). The CDR3 totals 13 residues. The CDR3 region has the DNA TGTGCCAGCAGCTTCGGGGTCACCTACGAGCAGTACTTC. Translated, it gives CASSFGVTYEQYF.

The V and J genes are TRBV7-2 and TRBJ1-2; D gene uncertain. In germline, CDR1 is SGHTA, CDR2 FQGNSA. This CDR3 is 16 amino acids long. The V end was cut by 1 base, the J end by 5 bases, with 17 bases between. The CDR3 reads CASSLDAGRSGYGYTF. Written as DNA, the CDR3 is TGTGCCAGCAGCTTAGATGCGGGGAGATCAGGATATGGCTACACCTTC. Full variable domain (missing parts from reference TRBV7-2 and TRBJ1-2): GAGVSQSPSNKVTEKGKDVELRCDPISGHTALYWYRQSLGQGLEFLIYFQGNSAPDKSGLPSDRFSAERTGGSVSTLTIQRTQQEDSAVYLCASSLDAGRSGYGYTFGSGTRLTVV.

This rearrangement joins TRBV4-1 to TRBJ2-1; 10 nucleotides match TRBD2. The CDR3 runs 19 residues. The trim removed 4 bases at V and 5 bases at J, leaving 17 bases unmatched. Germline V lookup: CDR1 MGHRA, CDR2 YSYEKL. The CDR3 region has the DNA TGCGCCAGCAGCCTCCGTCCCTGGCTTTCTAGCGGGGGTAACAATGAGCAGTTCTTC. Its translation: CASSLRPWLSSGGNNEQFF.

Notes on this clone: Other nucleotide sequences in the sample specify the same CDR3. The V call is TRBV5-1, the J call TRBJ1-1, with D tentatively TRBD1 (5 bases). The CDR3 runs 13 residues. Germline V gene data show CDR1 as SGHRS and CDR2 as YFSETQ. Deletions cut 0 bases from V and 4 bases from J, with 7 bases between. DNA for the CDR3: TGCGCCAGCAGCTTGGGGGGCGGCACTGAAGCTTTCTTT. It is translated as CASSLGGGTEAFF.

This chain connects TRBV5-1 to TRBJ2-7, with 8 bases that match TRBD1. CDR1 and CDR2 (germline): SGHRS, YFSETQ. The CDR3 runs 13 residues. J lost 3 bases, V lost 6 bases, and 5 bases had no gene match. CDR3: CASTQQGGYEQYF. The CDR3 nucleotides read TGCGCCAGCACCCAACAGGGGGGCTACGAGCAGTACTTC.

The V call is TRBV6-6, the J call TRBJ1-3, with no clear D. CDR1 and CDR2 (germline): MNHNY, SVGAGI (reference sequence). This CDR3 spans 14 amino acids. The V gene lost 5 bases and the J gene lost 2 bases, with 10 bases spanning the gap. DNA of the CDR3: TGTGCCAGCAGTCTCTCGGGGACTGGAAACACCATATATTTT. This sequence encodes CASSLSGTGNTIYF.

This chain's CDR3 is CASNGQGATYEQYF. The CDR3 nucleotides are TGTGCCAGCAATGGACAGGGGGCCACCTACGAGCAGTACTTC. This chain links TRBV6-1 with TRBJ2-7, with TRBD1 matching over 11 bases. Germline V CDR1 and CDR2: MNHNS, SASEGT. With 7 bases clipped from V and 2 bases from J, the junction kept 4 bases outside the gene matches. The CDR3 is 14 residues long.

The chain employs TRBV9 and TRBJ2-7, with TRBD2 matching over 7 bases. CDR3 length equals 15 residues. V was pared by 2 bases and J by 3 bases, with 8 bases of the junction left unmatched. Germline CDR1 reads SGDLS; CDR2 reads YYNGEE. The CDR3 reads CASSVRDYSVYEQYF. In nucleotides, the CDR3 is TGTGCCAGCAGCGTCCGGGACTACTCAGTCTACGAGCAGTACTTC.

The chain joins TRBV28 to TRBJ1-1; TRBD1 is a possible D gene (6 bases). Trimming pared 8 bases from V and 0 bases from J, leaving 10 bases between. The CDR3 is made up of 13 amino acids. The V gene's germline CDR1 is MDHEN and CDR2 SYDVKM. The CDR3 loop reads CASEGHMNTEAFF. The CDR3, as DNA: TGTGCCAGCGAGGGACATATGAACACTGAAGCTTTCTTT.

The chain joins TRBV20-1 to TRBJ1-2; the D is unclear. CDR1 and CDR2 (germline): DFQATT, SNEGSKA (reference sequence). There are 9 residues in the CDR3. Trimming stripped 5 bases from V and 7 bases from J, with 5 bases between. The chain's CDR3 is CSARGGYTF. The CDR3 DNA sequence: TGCAGTGCTCGCGGTGGCTACACCTTC.

The chain is built from TRBV4-1 and TRBJ1-1; weak D call: TRBD1 (5 bases). Germline V gene lookup returns CDR1 MGHRA and CDR2 YSYEKL. Trimming cost V 3 bases and J 3 bases, with 14 bases left between them. The CDR3 contains 15 residues. CDR3 protein: CASSHPGLIDTEAFF. CDR3 nucleotide sequence: TGCGCCAGCAGCCATCCAGGGTTAATCGACACTGAAGCTTTCTTT.

This clone has only a few counts. The chain links TRBV4-1 to TRBJ1-2; D is unclear. In germline, CDR1 is MGHRA, CDR2 YSYEKL. CDR3 size: 14 residues. V was pared by 0 bases and J by 1 base, with 6 bases between. DNA of the CDR3: TGCGCCAGCAGCCAAGACCGGGTTAACTATGGCTACACCTTC. It encodes CASSQDRVNYGYTF.

The V gene is TRBV28, the J gene TRBJ2-3; D not resolved. The germline V gene encodes CDR1 MDHEN and CDR2 SYDVKM. The CDR3 has 15 amino acids. With 6 bases removed from V and 2 bases from J, the gap between germline ends came to 15 bases. The CDR3 is CASSLIGPYTDTQYF. CDR3 coding DNA: TGTGCCAGCAGCCTGATTGGCCCTTACACAGATACGCAGTATTTT.

The rearrangement links TRBV14 to TRBJ2-7, with TRBD2 matching 7 bases. The ends lost 7 bases at V and 6 bases at J; junction bases unmatched: 6. Germline V gives CDR1 SGHDN, CDR2 FVKESK. CDR3 length: 12 amino acids. The CDR3 nucleotides read TGTGCCAGCACGCCGGGGGGTCCCGAGCAGTACTTC. It translates to CASTPGGPEQYF.

The gene calls are TRBV6-1 and TRBJ2-4; 13 bases are shared with TRBD2. J lost 8 bases, V lost 8 bases, and 6 bases had no gene match. This CDR3 is built from 14 residues. The germline V gene encodes CDR1 MNHNS and CDR2 SASEGT. The CDR3 DNA follows: TGTGCCAGCTTACTAGCGGGGGGGTTGGACATTCAGTACTTC. This encodes CASLLAGGLDIQYF.